A selection of T cell receptor beta chains follows, all from one sample in a study of T cells in Graves' hyperthyroidism and ophthalmopathy. TCRdb redid the calling of the multiplex PCR reads with MiXCR, one entry per CDR3 protein. The data hold around 600,000 distinct CDR3 sequences, with approximately 14% observed a single time. Source material: blood. The receptors originated from a woman aged 18-35 years with Graves' ophthalmopathy. Each CDR3 is given with its conserved first and last residue. A D gene is named only where the DNA matches it firmly. A clone size is listed for some rows: how often the clone was seen (once, few, many), or a class if it is expanded.

length	V	size	J	D	DNA	CDR3
14	TRBV6-2/TRBV6-3	many	TRBJ1-1	.	TGTGCCAGCAGTTACTCTGGGTATGGAACTGAAGCTTTCTTT	CASSYSGYGTEAFF
12	TRBV6-1	many	TRBJ2-7	TRBD1	TGTGCCAGCGGGACAGGGAGCCACGAGCAGTACTTC	CASGTGSHEQYF
16	TRBV6-1	many	TRBJ2-1	TRBD2	TGTGCCAGCAGTCCCCCACTAGCGGGAGTGGGGAGTGAGCAGTTCTTC	CASSPPLAGVGSEQFF
11	TRBV2	many	TRBJ2-2	.	TGTGCCACCAGACTAGCCGGGGAGCTGTTTTTT	CATRLAGELFF
15	TRBV12-5	few	TRBJ1-5	TRBD1	TGTGCTAGTGCCCGGGGGACAGGTATCAATCAGCCCCAGCATTTT	CASARGTGINQPQHF
16	TRBV6-5	many	TRBJ2-5	.	TGTGCCAGCAGTTACTCGTTTCAGGGGTTTGAAGAGACCCAGTACTTC	CASSYSFQGFEETQYF
15	TRBV27	.	TRBJ2-7	TRBD2	TGTGCCAGCAGTTTAAGCCTCCTAGCGGGAGACGAGCAGTACTTC	CASSLSLLAGDEQYF
18	TRBV6-1	many	TRBJ1-6	.	TGTGCCAGCAGTTATTCCATGGGAGGGGAGCGATATAATTCACCCCTCCACTTT	CASSYSMGGERYNSPLHF
13	TRBV19	once	TRBJ2-7	TRBD2	TGTGCCAGTAGAGCGGGATCGACCTACGAGCAGTACTTC	CASRAGSTYEQYF
14	TRBV12-3/TRBV12-4	many	TRBJ1-3	TRBD1	TGTGCCAGCAGTCCGACAGGGTTGGGAAACACCATATATTTT	CASSPTGLGNTIYF
14	TRBV2	many	TRBJ2-1	.	TGTGCCAGCAGTGAAGAGTGGGTCGACAATGAGCAGTTCTTC	CASSEEWVDNEQFF
15	TRBV4-1	.	TRBJ1-1	.	TGCGCCAGCAGCCAACCCAGGGAGGGGAACACTGAAGCTTTCTTT	CASSQPREGNTEAFF
16	TRBV24-1	many	TRBJ2-1	.	TGTGCCACCAGCCCCATGTTAGCCCGAGATTACAATGAGCAGTTCTTC	CATSPMLARDYNEQFF
16	TRBV19	few	TRBJ2-1	TRBD2	TGTGCCAGTAGTATTCTGCCAGCGGGAGGAATCAATGAGCAGTTCTTC	CASSILPAGGINEQFF
16	TRBV12-3/TRBV12-4	many	TRBJ2-5	.	TGTGCCAGCAGTTTAGGAATTAGGGGTAGCAACGAGACCCAGTACTTC	CASSLGIRGSNETQYF
15	TRBV7-2	many	TRBJ1-5	TRBD1	TGTGCCAGCAGCGTAGGGGACAGCTACAATCAGCCCCAGCATTTT	CASSVGDSYNQPQHF
14	TRBV6-6	.	TRBJ1-1	.	TGTGCCAGCAGTTACCAAGGTCTGTCGCCTTCAGCTTTCTTT	CASSYQGLSPSAFF
16	TRBV7-9	many	TRBJ1-2	.	TGTGCCAGCAGCCGAATGGTGGCAGCGGTTAACTATGGCTACACCTTC	CASSRMVAAVNYGYTF
16	TRBV5-1	few	TRBJ2-1	TRBD2	TGCGCCAGCAGCTTGGAAGGGACTAGCGGGAGCAATGAGCAGTTCTTC	CASSLEGTSGSNEQFF
15	TRBV29-1	many	TRBJ2-5	TRBD1	TGCAGCGTTGAAGATGGAGGGACAGGGGAGGAGACCCAGTACTTC	CSVEDGGTGEETQYF
17	TRBV7-6	many	TRBJ2-1	TRBD2	TGTGCCAGCAGCTTATCTACTAGCGGGAGGCCCCACAATGAGCAGTTCTTC	CASSLSTSGRPHNEQFF
13	TRBV11-2	many	TRBJ2-1	.	TGTGCCAGCAGCTTTCGTCTGGAGGATGAGCAGTTCTTC	CASSFRLEDEQFF
15	TRBV12-3/TRBV12-4	many	TRBJ2-3	.	TGTGCCAGCAGTTTAGGACAGTCGACCGGCGATACGCAGTATTTT	CASSLGQSTGDTQYF
15	TRBV9	many	TRBJ1-1	.	TGTGCCAGCAGCGTAGTCCGAGGCGGTGGCACTGAAGCTTTCTTT	CASSVVRGGGTEAFF
16	TRBV4-3	few	TRBJ2-7	TRBD2	TGCGCCAGCAGCCAAGTTGTTAGCGGGGGAAGGTACGAGCAGTACTTC	CASSQVVSGGRYEQYF
16	TRBV13	few	TRBJ2-7	TRBD1	TGTGCCAGCAGCTTAGCCCGGACAGGGAGAGTCTACGAGCAGTACTTC	CASSLARTGRVYEQYF